The 16 T cell receptor beta chains presented below share a single source sample, sequenced in a study of T cell responses to AZD1222 COVID-19 vaccine. Only in-frame clones appear in the TCRdb table, and some are missing; sequencing was by immunoSEQ multiplex PCR. The sample lists roughly 170,000 clones; roughly 88% were seen once. The sequenced sample was peripheral blood, obtained on day 0 of AZD1222 vaccination. These receptors were collected from an adult in good health.

V usage is TRBV30 and J usage is TRBJ1-2; possibly TRBD1 for D (6 bases). The CDR3 length is 13 residues. The V end was cut by 0 bases, the J end by 8 bases, with 13 bases between. Germline V gene lookup returns CDR1 GTSNPN and CDR2 SVGIG (reference sequence). In DNA form, the CDR3 reads TGTGCCTGGAGTGTAGTGGAGGGGGAAGGCTACACCTTC. Residues: CAWSVVEGEGYTF.

The chain links TRBV21-1 to TRBJ1-5. TRBV21-1 is designated a pseudogene. This CDR3 spans 21 amino acids. CDR3 sequence reads: CASSKARTTGLIKLSNQPQHF. DNA for the CDR3: TGTGCCAGCAGCAAAGCGAGAACCACCGGCCTCATCAAACTAAGCAATCAGCCCCAGCATTTT.

The V and J genes are TRBV30 and TRBJ2-1; TRBD2 agrees at 13 bases. V was clipped by 3 bases and J by 7 bases; unmatched bases: 6. Germline values: CDR1 GTSNPN, CDR2 SVGIG (reference sequence). This CDR3 is 15 amino acids long. This CDR3 is CAWRGLAGTTNEQFF. The CDR3 DNA reads TGTGCCTGGAGGGGACTAGCGGGAACCACGAATGAGCAGTTCTTC.

Points on this clone: Other DNA sequences in the same sample also yield this CDR3. J is TRBJ2-3 and V is TRBV7-2; 7 nucleotides agree with TRBD2. Germline V CDR1 and CDR2: SGHTA, FQGNSA. V lost 4 bases to trimming and J lost 4 bases; unmatched junction nucleotides: 5. The CDR3 runs to 14 residues. CDR3 region: CASSSQAGADTQYF. CDR3 sequence (DNA): TGTGCCAGCAGCTCCCAGGCGGGGGCAGATACGCAGTATTTT.

This clone has only one observation. This chain connects TRBV11-2 to TRBJ1-1; D unclear. There are 13 residues in the CDR3. V was shortened by 5 bases and J by 0 bases, with 7 bases between the two germline ends. CDR1 SGHAT and CDR2 FQNNGV come from the germline V gene. The CDR3 sequence is CASSPQLNTEAFF. For the CDR3, the DNA is TGTGCCAGCAGCCCGCAGTTGAACACTGAAGCTTTCTTT.

The chain uses TRBV10-2 and TRBJ1-2, with unresolved D. There are 13 residues in the CDR3. The germline gives CDR1 WSHSY, CDR2 SAAADI. Trimming cost V 4 bases and J 2 bases, with 8 bases left between them. The CDR3 DNA is TGCGCCAGCAGTGTTGGGGAGAACTATGGCTACACCTTC. Encoded protein: CASSVGENYGYTF.

The chain links TRBV28 to TRBJ2-2, with 8 bases identical to TRBD2. The CDR3 length is 14 residues. With V trimmed by 5 bases and J by 5 bases, 4 bases remained unmatched. CDR1 and CDR2 from the germline V gene are MDHEN and SYDVKM. CDR3 sequence: CASSRAGATGELFF. CDR3 in DNA: TGTGCCAGCAGTCGAGCGGGGGCAACCGGGGAGCTGTTTTTT.

The CDR3 DNA follows: TGTGCCGAAGAGGGAGACAGACCACTGGTTAGCAATCAGCCCCAGCATTTT. This codes for CAEEGDRPLVSNQPQHF. The V call is TRBV3-1 (or the pseudogene TRBV3-2), the J call TRBJ1-5; D possibly corresponds to TRBD1 (5 bases). Germline V lookup: CDR1 LGHDT, CDR2 YNNKEL (reference sequence). The length of the CDR3 is 17 residues. Trimming took 11 bases from V and 0 from J, leaving 23 bases between them.

This rearrangement joins TRBV18 to TRBJ2-1, with 8 bases fitting TRBD1. The CDR3 is made up of 17 amino acids. Germline-derived CDR1 and CDR2 are KGHSH and LQKENI. Trimming cost V 1 base and J 7 bases; bases outside gene matches: 12. The CDR3 is CASSPLVTGQAKNEQFF. The CDR3, as DNA: TGTGCCAGCTCACCACTTGTTACGGGACAGGCCAAAAATGAGCAGTTCTTC.

The chain couples TRBV28 to TRBJ1-5; perhaps TRBD1 as D (6 bases). This CDR3 is built from 16 residues. Between the trimmed V and J ends, which lost 2 bases and 1 base, there was a span of 12 bases. From germline, CDR1 is MDHEN and CDR2 SYDVKM. The CDR3 spells CASSLQGTSSNQPQHF. The CDR3 nucleotides are TGTGCCAGCAGTTTACAGGGGACGAGCAGCAATCAGCCCCAGCATTTT.

This chain links TRBV12-1 with TRBJ1-2; the D call TRBD1 from the table was never checked on the DNA. TRBV12-1 is shown as a pseudogene. The CDR3 has 16 residues. The CDR3: CASSFTQGGELEGYTF. The CDR3, as DNA: TGTGCCAGCAGCTTTACACAGGGGGGGGAATTAGAGGGCTACACCTTC.

This clone was seen only a few times. This specimen includes other DNA sequences encoding the same CDR3. V and J are TRBV9 and TRBJ2-2; no reliable D call. The V end lost 4 bases, the J end lost 2 bases, and 3 bases lay between the germline ends. The CDR3 contains 12 residues. Per germline, CDR1 SGDLS and CDR2 YYNGEE. Here the CDR3 DNA reads TGTGCCAGCAGCTTAAACACCGGGGAGCTGTTTTTT. This encodes CASSLNTGELFF.

The chain recombines TRBV30 with TRBJ1-5; TRBD1 is a possible D gene (6 bases). Germline V CDR1 and CDR2: GTSNPN, SVGIG (reference sequence). The CDR3 has 16 residues. The V end lost 5 bases, the J end lost 3 bases, and 20 bases lay between the germline ends. CDR3 nucleotides: TGTGCCTGGCACCCCGCCGGCAGGGGCTTCAATCAGCCCCAGCATTTT. Amino acid sequence: CAWHPAGRGFNQPQHF.

The chain combines TRBV9 with TRBJ2-7, with D maybe TRBD2 (5 bases). Germline V gene lookup returns CDR1 SGDLS and CDR2 YYNGEE. This CDR3 contains 14 residues. V was cut by 2 bases and J by 0 bases, with 9 bases left in between. The CDR3 sequence is CASSVDWGSYEQYF. In DNA form, the CDR3 reads TGTGCCAGCAGCGTGGACTGGGGCTCCTACGAGCAGTACTTC.

This chain joins TRBV9 and TRBJ1-4; D remains ambiguous. This CDR3 contains 16 residues. CDR1 and CDR2 (germline): SGDLS, YYNGEE. V lost 0 bases and J 2 bases, leaving 11 bases between the germline ends. CDR3 nucleotides: TGTGCCAGCAGCGTAGACGGCGAGGCGACTAATGAAAAACTGTTTTTT. Amino acid sequence: CASSVDGEATNEKLFF.

The chain recombines TRBV3-1 (or the pseudogene TRBV3-2) with TRBJ2-5; D is possibly TRBD1 (6 bases). Germline lookup yields CDR1 LGHDT and CDR2 YNNKEL (reference sequence). The germline V and J ends were trimmed by 0 bases and 3 bases, with 11 bases remaining between them. This CDR3 is built from 15 residues. This chain's CDR3 is CASSQDHRAEETQYF. CDR3 coding DNA: TGTGCCAGCAGCCAAGACCACAGGGCGGAAGAGACCCAGTACTTC.